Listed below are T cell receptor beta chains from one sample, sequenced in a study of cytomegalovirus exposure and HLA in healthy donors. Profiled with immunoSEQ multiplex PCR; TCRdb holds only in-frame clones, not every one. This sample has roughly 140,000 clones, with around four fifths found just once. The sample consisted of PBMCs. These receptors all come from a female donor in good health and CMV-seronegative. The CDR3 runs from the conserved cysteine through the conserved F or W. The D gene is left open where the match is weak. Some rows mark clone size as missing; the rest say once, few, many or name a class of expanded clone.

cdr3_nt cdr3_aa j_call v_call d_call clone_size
TGCGCCAGCAGCTACCTCAGGGGGCCGAACACTGAAGCTTTCTTT CASSYLRGPNTEAFF TRBJ1-1 TRBV5-1 TRBD1 .
TGTGCCAGCGACAGGAGCTCCTACGAGCAGTACTTC CASDRSSYEQYF TRBJ2-7 TRBV6-1 . few
TGCGCCAGCAGCCAAGTTTACCGGTCTGACGAGCAGTACTTC CASSQVYRSDEQYF TRBJ2-7 TRBV4-3 . few
TGTGCCAGCAGCTTGGGGGACAGGGGACGGCTTACCGGGGAGCTGTTTTTT CASSLGDRGRLTGELFF TRBJ2-2 TRBV5-4 TRBD1 .
TGTGCCAGCGGCCGGTCGGGGGGCGATCAGCCCCAGCATTTT CASGRSGGDQPQHF TRBJ1-5 TRBV2 . .
TGTGCCAGCAGCGGGGGACTAGCGGGAGTTAAAGGGGAGCTGTTTTTT CASSGGLAGVKGELFF TRBJ2-2 TRBV7-8 TRBD2 .
TGCGCCAGCAGCAAAACCAATACGGGAGCGGTTAGGGACACTGAAGCTTTCTTT CASSKTNTGAVRDTEAFF TRBJ1-1 TRBV5-1 . .
TGTGCCAGCAGTTTATCTGGGACAGGGACGAATCAGCCCCAGCATTTT CASSLSGTGTNQPQHF TRBJ1-5 TRBV6-6 TRBD1 .
TGTGCCAGCAGTTACTCTAGGCGGGGCCCCTACGAGCAGTACTTC CASSYSRRGPYEQYF TRBJ2-7 TRBV6-5 . .
TGCGCCTCTGCGACCGGACTAGCGGCGAACACCGGGGAGCTGTTTTTT CASATGLAANTGELFF TRBJ2-2 TRBV5-1 TRBD2 .
TGTGCCAGCAGTCCCCGGACAGCCCCGAACACTGAAGCTTTCTTT CASSPRTAPNTEAFF TRBJ1-1 TRBV2 . .
TGTGCCAGCAGTTACTTAGGACAGGGGGGGACTGAAGCTTTCTTT CASSYLGQGGTEAFF TRBJ1-1 TRBV6-5 TRBD1 few
TGTGCCAGCAGTTACCCCAGACAGACTAGCACAGATACGCAGTATTTT CASSYPRQTSTDTQYF TRBJ2-3 TRBV6-6 . .
TGTGCCTGGAGTCACGGGACTAGCGGCAACACCGGGGAGCTGTTTTTT CAWSHGTSGNTGELFF TRBJ2-2 TRBV30 TRBD2 .
TGTGCCAGCAGTGATAACAGGGGAAGCAATCAGCCCCAGCATTTT CASSDNRGSNQPQHF TRBJ1-5 TRBV6-1 TRBD1 .
TGCGCCAGCAGCCAGTCGGGACTTAACAATGAGCAGTTCTTC CASSQSGLNNEQFF TRBJ2-1 TRBV4-1 . .
TGTGCCAGCAGCTTTTGGGACAGGGGTACCGATACGCAGTATTTT CASSFWDRGTDTQYF TRBJ2-3 TRBV7-2 TRBD1 .
TGCGCCAGCAGTGAGTCAACAGCGGGGGTATCCTACGAGCAGTACTTC CASSESTAGVSYEQYF TRBJ2-7 TRBV10-2 TRBD2 .
TGTTCCAGCAGCTTCGAGGGGGCGAGGGATACGCAGTATTTT CSSSFEGARDTQYF TRBJ2-3 TRBV7-9 TRBD1 .
TGTGCCAGCAGTTCTACAGGGGTCCCAAGCTCCTATAATTCACCCCTCCACTTT CASSSTGVPSSYNSPLHF TRBJ1-6 TRBV28 TRBD1 .
TGTGCCAGCAGAACCCCTGGCGGCCACGAGCAGTACTTC CASRTPGGHEQYF TRBJ2-7 TRBV27 . .
TGTGCCAGCAGGGGGGGTACCTTGGGCTATGGCTACACCTTC CASRGGTLGYGYTF TRBJ1-2 TRBV5-8 . .
TGTGCCACCAGCAGGGACAGGGGGAACACTGAAGCTTTCTTT CATSRDRGNTEAFF TRBJ1-1 TRBV15 TRBD1 .
TGTGCCAGCACCCTCCCGTCCGGGGGGGTTTTCTATGGCTACACCTTC CASTLPSGGVFYGYTF TRBJ1-2 TRBV28 . .
TGTGCCAGCAGCGTCACAGGGACCGAGCAGTACTTC CASSVTGTEQYF TRBJ2-7 TRBV7-2 . .
TGTGCCAGCAGTTCCATTAGGACTAGCGGGGGGTACGAGCAGTACTTC CASSSIRTSGGYEQYF TRBJ2-7 TRBV27 TRBD2 .
TGTGCCAGCAGCCCCCGGGACAGGGGGCGATCCCATGAGCAGTTCTTC CASSPRDRGRSHEQFF TRBJ2-1 TRBV9 TRBD1 .
TGTGCCTGGAGACCTGGGACAGGGAACTACGAGCAGTACTTC CAWRPGTGNYEQYF TRBJ2-7 TRBV30 TRBD1 .
TGTGCCAGCAGCCAAGGACAGGGGGGTAATTCACCCCTCCACTTT CASSQGQGGNSPLHF TRBJ1-6 TRBV7-2 TRBD1 .
TGTGCCAGCTGGGGGGGGATAACCCGCACCCGGGGGCAGCCCCAGCATTTT CASWGGITRTRGQPQHF TRBJ1-5 TRBV28 . .
TGTGCCAGCAGCCGTCCAGTGGGTGGCGGGGCCACTGAAGCTTTCTTT CASSRPVGGGATEAFF TRBJ1-1 TRBV27 . .
TGTGCCAGCAGCGATCTCAGGAACACTGAAGCTTTCTTT CASSDLRNTEAFF TRBJ1-1 TRBV25-1 . .
TGTGCCAGCAGCTTCGGACAGGGATTCGATGAGCAGTTCTTC CASSFGQGFDEQFF TRBJ2-1 TRBV7-2 TRBD1 .
TGTGCCAGCGCACTTCAGCGGGGGGGCTCCTACGAGCAGTACTTC CASALQRGGSYEQYF TRBJ2-7 TRBV28 TRBD2 .
TGTGCCAGCAGCCCGAGACAAGGGAGGGGCATTCAGTACTTC CASSPRQGRGIQYF TRBJ2-4 TRBV7-6 TRBD2 .
TGTGCCAGCAGTTACAAGGGGGCGGTTTTTCAGCCCCAGCATTTT CASSYKGAVFQPQHF TRBJ1-5 TRBV6-5 TRBD1 .
TGTGCCAGCAGTTTAAGCAGGGACTCTGGAAACACCATATATTTT CASSLSRDSGNTIYF TRBJ1-3 TRBV27 . once
TGTGCCAGCAGTTACTCGATTGGGAGGAGGGACACTGAAGCTTTCTTT CASSYSIGRRDTEAFF TRBJ1-1 TRBV6-5 . few
TGTGCCAGCGGACTAGGACAGGGTATAGGGTTCATTTCCTACGAGCAGTACTTC CASGLGQGIGFISYEQYF TRBJ2-7 TRBV6-7 . .
TGTGCCATCAAAGGGGGGGGAGATGGCTACACCTTC CAIKGGGDGYTF TRBJ1-2 TRBV10-3 . few
TGCGCCAGCAGCGGGCGACAGTCTCTCCAAGAGACCCAGTACTTC CASSGRQSLQETQYF TRBJ2-5 TRBV5-1 . .
TGTGCCAGCAGTTCGGGACAGGGGAGTTCCGGGACTGAAGCTTTCTTT CASSSGQGSSGTEAFF TRBJ1-1 TRBV6-5 TRBD1 .
TGTGCCAGTAGTGGTCCCCAGGAGACCCAGTACTTC CASSGPQETQYF TRBJ2-5 TRBV19 . once
TGCGCCAGCAGCTTGGGGGGCGCGAACACTGAAGCTTTCTTT CASSLGGANTEAFF TRBJ1-1 TRBV5-1 . .
TGCGCCAGCAGCCAAGATTGGGCAGGGGTCTACAATGAGCAGTTCTTC CASSQDWAGVYNEQFF TRBJ2-1 TRBV4-3 . few
TGTGCCAGCAGTGGCGACTATGGCTACACCTTC CASSGDYGYTF TRBJ1-2 TRBV6-1 . .
TGTGCCAGCAGCCCCCCCCCTAGCGCGACCTACGAGCAGTACTTC CASSPPPSATYEQYF TRBJ2-7 TRBV6-6 . .
TGTGCCAGCAGTCCTCGGACAGGGGTCCCGAATACGCAGTATTTT CASSPRTGVPNTQYF TRBJ2-3 TRBV6-5 TRBD1 .
TGTGCCACCAGCGATGGCGGGACAGGGGTTGGCTACACCTTC CATSDGGTGVGYTF TRBJ1-2 TRBV15 TRBD1 .
TGTGCCAGCAGTGGGGTCACGGGACTAGCGGGAACCCAGCAGTTCTTC CASSGVTGLAGTQQFF TRBJ2-1 TRBV27 TRBD2 .
TGTGCCAGCAGCAAAGAGCCTTTGAACACTGAAGCTTTCTTT CASSKEPLNTEAFF TRBJ1-1 TRBV21-1 . .